The sequence of this T cell receptor beta chain was determined in a study of T cells in Graves' hyperthyroidism and ophthalmopathy (dated by TCRdb to between 2018 and 2021). Regarding the study in general: Peripheral blood samples were taken at initial diagnosis, before any treatment was given. TCR V-J signatures able to tell the groups apart were searched for in a discovery cohort of 100 patients, of whom around 42 had Graves' ophthalmopathy and 57 had stable Graves' hyperthyroidism. Prospective prediction of ophthalmopathy was tested in an independent validation cohort of 18 to 20 hyperthyroidism patients and 15 to 17 patients who later progressed to ophthalmopathy. The 90 or so discovery patients were randomly split 7:3 into training and test sets. In addition, the study compared T-cell repertoires in thyroid tissue and in blood from several Graves' hyperthyroidism patients. Following sampling, methimazole starting at 30 mg daily was given to hyperthyroidism patients, and high-dose intravenous methylprednisolone was given to ophthalmopathy patients. The paper describes TCR Vbeta CDR3 sequencing of fewer than 150 peripheral blood samples, made up of around 41 ophthalmopathy patients, 70 to 80 hyperthyroidism patients and some 17 progressor patients. Summary of the overall study and its limitations: Ophthalmopathy was separated from stable hyperthyroidism by a 13 V-J signature model, with approximately 86% sensitivity and roughly 81% specificity obtained in cross-validation and 80%/75% obtained in testing. During validation, the model predicted progression to ophthalmopathy a median of about 5.9 months ahead of onset, with almost 71% sensitivity and more than 72% specificity. Most expanded thyroid clonotypes (frequency above 0.001) were also detected in blood, a finding suggesting that blood repertoires may reflect thyroid immune responses. No statistical method was used to set the sample size in advance, and investigators knew the group allocation.

This clonotype showed up just a few times. The target of this receptor is not known. Base qualities are not provided; no much larger clone lies one nucleotide away. TCR beta CDR3 regions were amplified from RNA transcripts. For the first round of RT-PCR on the TCR CDR3, the HTBI primer set was used together with the Qiagen OneStep RT-PCR kit. The libraries were constructed in a second round of multiplex PCR and then size-selected and purified. Paired-end sequencing of the libraries was performed with 100 bp reads on an Illumina HiSeq2000. In the original analysis: Raw data were processed with SOAPnuke, discarding reads with adapters, uncalled bases, mean Phred below 15, or no exact constant-primer or identifier match. High-quality paired reads were merged using COPE v1.2.5, and each unique nucleotide sequence was defined as a clonotype. MiTCR v1.1 was used to align clonotypes to the IMGT TRBV, TRBD and TRBJ reference segments. Only V-J combinations with frequency above 0.0001, covering approximately 99% of repertoires, were analysed. The TCS score was defined as F50 (clonal expansion) divided by E x V (chaos), with BLOSUM62-based TCRdist calculated between CDR3 peptides within each V-J. Welch's t-statistics and random forest reduced roughly 500 V-J features to under 15, which were used in a naive Bayes classifier (R e1071). TCRdb passed the public sequencing reads through fastp at Q25 and MiXCR, retaining productive beta sequences. Entries that share a CDR3 protein sequence are merged under the most common genes and DNA. TCRdb, not the original authors, processed these V and J calls. The sample yields about 770,000 distinct CDR3 sequences; 18% were counted once. Jointly, the top ten make up 16% of the sample.

From cysteine to phenylalanine, the CDR3 is 12 amino acids long. The only DNA kept is the CDR3, 36 bases in frame from the first base. V trim: 2 bases; J trim: 9 bases; unmatched bases: 4. The germline V gene supplies CDR1 MNHEY and CDR2 SVGAGI. The hyperthyroidism patients were between 18 and 65 years old and newly diagnosed, with a disease duration of less than 2 months. Exclusion was applied to patients with uncontrolled infections, other autoimmune diseases, pregnancy or lactation. Diagnoses relied on clinical symptoms, serum thyroxine and TRAb, thyroid ultrasound and orbital computed tomography. Blood from progressor patients was collected at the time of first diagnosis with hyperthyroidism, before any ophthalmopathy symptoms had appeared. Ficoll-Paque density gradient centrifugation was used to isolate PBMCs from about 9.4 ml of fresh peripheral blood. Progressor patients were initially diagnosed with Graves' hyperthyroidism and developed ophthalmopathy during follow-up. Total RNA was extracted using Trizol reagent, and RNA quality was assessed on an Agilent 2100 Bioanalyzer.

This receptor was obtained from a woman in her forties or fifties with Graves' hyperthyroidism that later progressed to Graves' ophthalmopathy. Recombination connected TRBV6-5 to TRBJ2-7; a stretch of 7 junction bases matches TRBD1. The sequencing sample was made of blood. The DNA sequence follows: TGTGCCAGCAGTTACGGGACAGTGGGGCAGTACTTC. The encoded protein is CASSYGTVGQYF.